Following are 15 T cell receptor beta chains from one sample sequenced in a study of cytotoxic CD8 clonotypes in ibrutinib-treated CLL. Generated by immunoSEQ multiplex PCR, the TCRdb table keeps only in-frame clones and is missing some. The data show 6,500 to 9,000 clones, with 60% to 75% seen just once and 38% held by the top ten. Sample: PBMCs, taken before ibrutinib treatment. The receptors here all came from a human donor with chronic lymphocytic leukemia.

The gene calls are TRBV20-1 and TRBJ1-1; D gene unclear. V shed 1 base and J shed 3 bases, with 3 bases lying between them. This CDR3 has 11 amino acids. Germline values: CDR1 DFQATT, CDR2 SNEGSKA (reference sequence). DNA for the CDR3: TGCAGTGCTAGAGGGTACACTGAAGCTTTCTTT. Translated: CSARGYTEAFF.

This clone was found once. The chain recombines TRBV6-1 with TRBJ2-1; 10 positions agree with TRBD2. The germline CDR1 and CDR2 sequences are MNHNS and SASEGT. CDR3 size: 18 residues. V was clipped by 4 bases and J by 5 bases; unmatched bases: 14. The CDR3 loop is CASSAQGGGSGRHNEQFF. CDR3 sequence (DNA): TGTGCCAGCAGTGCCCAAGGGGGCGGTAGCGGGAGGCACAATGAGCAGTTCTTC.

This chain connects TRBV25-1 to TRBJ2-5; no firm D call. V was cut by 6 bases and J by 7 bases, with 9 bases left in between. The CDR3 has 11 amino acids. Germline CDR1 is MGHDK and CDR2 is SYGVNS. The CDR3 reads CASSLEGTQYF. CDR3 nucleotide sequence: TGTGCCAGCAGCCTCGAAGGGACCCAGTACTTC.

The chain uses TRBV5-1 and TRBJ2-7, with 7 bases fitting TRBD2. The trim removed 3 bases at V and 0 bases at J, leaving 3 bases unmatched. This CDR3 is 14 amino acids long. CDR1 is SGHRS, CDR2 YFSETQ, per germline. The CDR3 loop is CASSWASGSYEQYF. CDR3 in DNA: TGCGCCAGCAGCTGGGCTAGCGGCTCCTACGAGCAGTACTTC.

CDR3 nucleotide sequence: TGTGCCAGCACCCCGGGACAGGGGAAGGGGAACTATGGCTACACCTTC. Its protein is CASTPGQGKGNYGYTF. The chain couples TRBV28 to TRBJ1-2; 10 positions agree with TRBD1. There are 16 residues in the CDR3. J gave up 2 bases and V 7 bases, and 10 bases lay outside the gene matches. CDR1 is MDHEN, CDR2 SYDVKM, per germline.

The chain couples TRBV5-8 to TRBJ1-1, with TRBD1 matching over 7 bases. The CDR3 covers 15 residues. Germline V gene sequence: CDR1 SGHTS, CDR2 YDEGEE. V gave up 2 bases and J gave up 1 base; unmatched junction bases: 5. DNA for the CDR3: TGTGCCAGCAGCTTCGGGACAGTGGGGAACACTGAAGCTTTCTTT. Its protein product is CASSFGTVGNTEAFF.

The V call is TRBV5-4, the J call TRBJ2-7, with D maybe TRBD2 (5 bases). The germline CDR1 and CDR2 sequences are SGHNT and YYREEE (reference sequence). The CDR3 has 16 amino acids. Trimming removed 3 bases from V and 5 bases from J, with 21 bases in between. The CDR3 loop reads CASSSGGRYDPNEQYF. Written as DNA, the CDR3 is TGTGCCAGCAGCTCAGGAGGTAGATACGACCCCAACGAGCAGTACTTC.

This clone was counted between two and nine times. The gene calls are TRBV7-2 and TRBJ2-7, with D unresolved. The V and J ends lost 5 bases and 4 bases respectively, with 18 bases between them. The V gene's germline CDR1 is SGHTA and CDR2 FQGNSA. CDR3 length: 15 amino acids. DNA of the CDR3: TGTGCCAGCAGCGACCTCTACTGGGCCAATTACGAGCAGTACTTC. Its translation: CASSDLYWANYEQYF.

The chain recombines TRBV7-9 with TRBJ2-7; 10 nucleotides align to TRBD2. This CDR3 region has 13 residues. Germline values: CDR1 SEHNR, CDR2 FQNEAQ (reference sequence). Trimming took 6 bases from V and 6 from J; bases not matched to a gene: 5. CDR3: CASRSSSGGEQYF. CDR3 in DNA: TGTGCCAGCAGGTCGTCTAGCGGGGGCGAGCAGTACTTC.

This chain joins TRBV28 and TRBJ1-2; TRBD1 aligns across 8 bases. The CDR3 covers 15 residues. J was trimmed by 7 bases and V by 3 bases; bases with no gene match: 10. Per germline, CDR1 MDHEN and CDR2 SYDVKM. CDR3 DNA sequence: TGTGCCAGCAGTTTCGAGGACAGGGTTTCGGCTGGCTACACCTTC. Protein: CASSFEDRVSAGYTF.

The chain couples TRBV11-3 to TRBJ2-5; 7 bases map to TRBD1. This CDR3 is built from 14 residues. The J segment lost 0 bases and the V segment lost 3 bases, leaving 1 base of the junction unmatched. The germline V gene has CDR1 SGHNT and CDR2 YENEEA. The CDR3 DNA is TGTGCCAGCAGCTTGACAGGGAACCAAGAGACCCAGTACTTC. Amino acid sequence: CASSLTGNQETQYF.

This chain joins TRBV18 and TRBJ2-4; TRBD2 matches at 7 bases. The trim removed 5 bases at V and 8 bases at J, leaving 6 bases unmatched. The CDR3 spans 13 residues. Germline loops: CDR1 KGHSH, CDR2 LQKENI. DNA of the CDR3: TGTGCCAGCTCAGCTCGCGGGGGAGACATTCAGTACTTC. Amino acid sequence: CASSARGGDIQYF.

J is TRBJ2-1 and V is TRBV12-5, with D unresolved. The ends were cut back, 0 bases at V and 3 bases at J, with 12 bases in the middle. Germline V lookup: CDR1 LGHNT, CDR2 FRNRAP. This CDR3 region has 16 residues. The CDR3 spells CASGLVHGLYYNEQFF. In nucleotides, the CDR3 is TGTGCTAGTGGTTTGGTACACGGGCTCTACTACAATGAGCAGTTCTTC. Together with reference TRBV12-5 and TRBJ2-1, the CDR3 gives the full variable domain: DARVTQTPRHKVTEMGQEVTMRCQPILGHNTVFWYRQTMMQGLELLAYFRNRAPLDDSGMPKDRFSAEMPDATLATLKIQPSEPRDSAVYFCASGLVHGLYYNEQFFGPGTRLTVL.

This chain joins TRBV18 and TRBJ2-2; D is ambiguous. The CDR3 length is 15 residues. The germline CDR1 and CDR2 sequences are KGHSH and LQKENI. V lost 3 bases and J 0 bases, leaving 8 bases between the germline ends. Written as DNA, the CDR3 is TGTGCCAGCTCACCGTCCAGGACGAACACCGGGGAGCTGTTTTTT. Encoded protein: CASSPSRTNTGELFF.

The rearrangement links TRBV6-1 to TRBJ1-3, with D unresolved. Germline CDR1 reads MNHNS; CDR2 reads SASEGT. Trimming pared 6 bases from V and 0 bases from J, leaving 12 bases between. The CDR3 extends over 15 amino acids. In DNA form, the CDR3 reads TGTGCCAGCAGCCTTAACCCAGCCTCTGGAAACACCATATATTTT. Encoded protein: CASSLNPASGNTIYF.